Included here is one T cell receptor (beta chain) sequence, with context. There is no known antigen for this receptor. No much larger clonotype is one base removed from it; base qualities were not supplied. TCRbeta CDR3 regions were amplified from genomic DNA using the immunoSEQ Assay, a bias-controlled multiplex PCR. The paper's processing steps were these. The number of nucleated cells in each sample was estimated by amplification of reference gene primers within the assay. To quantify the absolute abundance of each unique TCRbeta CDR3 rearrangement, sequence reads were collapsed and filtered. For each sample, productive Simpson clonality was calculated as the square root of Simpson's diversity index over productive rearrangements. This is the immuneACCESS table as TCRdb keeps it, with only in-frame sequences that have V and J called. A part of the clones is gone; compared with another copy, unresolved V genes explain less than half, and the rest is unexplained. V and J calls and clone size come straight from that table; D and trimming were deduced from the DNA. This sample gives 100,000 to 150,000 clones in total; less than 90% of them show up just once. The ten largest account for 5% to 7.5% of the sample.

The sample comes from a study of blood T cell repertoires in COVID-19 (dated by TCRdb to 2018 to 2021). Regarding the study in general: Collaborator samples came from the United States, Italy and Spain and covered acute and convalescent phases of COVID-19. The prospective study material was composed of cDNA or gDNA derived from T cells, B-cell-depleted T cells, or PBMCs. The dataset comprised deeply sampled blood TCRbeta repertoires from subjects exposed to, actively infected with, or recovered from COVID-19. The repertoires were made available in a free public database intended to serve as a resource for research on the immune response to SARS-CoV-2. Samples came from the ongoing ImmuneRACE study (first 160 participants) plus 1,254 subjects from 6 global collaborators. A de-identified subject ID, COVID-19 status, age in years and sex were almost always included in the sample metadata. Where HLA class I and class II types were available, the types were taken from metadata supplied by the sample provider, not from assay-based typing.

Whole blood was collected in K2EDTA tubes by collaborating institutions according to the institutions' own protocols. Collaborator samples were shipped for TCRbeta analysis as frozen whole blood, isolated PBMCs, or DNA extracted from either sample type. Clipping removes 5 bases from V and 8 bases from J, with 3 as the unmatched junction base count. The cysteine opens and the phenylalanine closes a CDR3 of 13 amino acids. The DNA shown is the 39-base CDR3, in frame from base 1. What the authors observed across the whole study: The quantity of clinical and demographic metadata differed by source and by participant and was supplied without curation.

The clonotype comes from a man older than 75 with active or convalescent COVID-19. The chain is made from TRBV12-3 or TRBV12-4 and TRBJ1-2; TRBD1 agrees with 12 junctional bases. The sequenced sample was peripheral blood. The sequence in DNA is TGTGCCAGCAGTCGGGACAGGGGGCACGGCTACACCTTC. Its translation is CASSRDRGHGYTF.